This paragraph covers one T cell receptor (beta chain) sequence. Its antigen has not been determined. No qualities accompany the bases; no much larger clone lies one base away. From the germline V gene, CDR1 is SGHRS and CDR2 is YFSETQ. The CDR3 runs 14 amino acids, cysteine and phenylalanine included. The kept DNA is CDR3 alone, 42 bases in frame from the first base. The germline V and J ends show losses of 4 bases and 4 bases respectively, and no gene match explains 7 bases of the junction. This entry is derived from a study of T cells and copy number aberrations in small-cell lung cancer (dated by TCRdb to about 2021). For the wider study: To relate T cell metrics to mutations and copy number aberrations, the same tumor regions underwent both TCR repertoire sequencing and whole-exome sequencing. Tumor TCR data were available for 16 to 20 patients, and TCR data from both tumor and normal tissue were available for about 13 patients.

Donors were patients with limited-stage small-cell lung cancer who underwent surgical resection in Hangzhou, China, between the late 2000s and the early 2020s. Every donor underwent upfront surgery with no preoperative chemotherapy or radiotherapy, and no donor received immunotherapy either before or after surgery. All 20 or so patients in the sequenced cohort were smokers or heavy second-hand smokers. Adjacent normal lung was taken at least 2 cm away from the tumor margin, and two pathologists confirmed by morphology that the adjacent normal lung was free of malignant cells. To characterize T cell repertoire heterogeneity, the study applied multi-region TCR-beta sequencing to resected limited-stage small-cell lung cancers and to tumor-adjacent lung tissue. Genomic DNA was extracted from FFPE tissue using the AllPrep DNA/RNA FFPE Kit (Qiagen). Broader findings and caveats from the paper: All specimens consisted of formalin-fixed paraffin-embedded tissue, which is known to introduce sequencing artifacts. The study was limited by a small sample size because surgical resection is uncommon in small-cell lung cancer, and validation of the findings is required. Compared with adjacent lung tissue, tumors showed lower T-cell density, richness and clonality, although the density difference was not significant.

The immunoSEQ hsTCRB Kit, with multiplexed V- and J-gene primers, was used to amplify TCR-beta CDR3 regions from genomic DNA. Unique DNA barcodes were added in a second PCR, and the samples were pooled together with one negative control and one positive control. The pooled TCR-beta libraries were sequenced using a 150-cycle paired-end protocol on an Illumina MiSeq. Per the authors' processing: Adaptive Biotechnologies processed the raw sequencing data into a report containing normalized, annotated TCR-beta repertoires. T-cell density was calculated by normalizing TCR-beta templates to usable DNA, with usable DNA estimated through amplification of housekeeping genes. Clonality was defined as 1 minus Pielou's evenness, while richness was a count of unique rearrangements. The clones in this table, taken by TCRdb from immuneACCESS, are in-frame only. Not every clone is retained; where verified, under half of the shortfall comes from an unresolved V gene, and the cause of the rest is unknown. For V, J and clone size, that table is used; D and trimming come from the DNA. The sample includes 9,500 to 10,000 clones, with roughly 85% observed a single time. Clones ranked in the top ten supply under 35% of the sample.

This TCR derives from a man aged 60 to 75 with small cell lung cancer. The chain is assembled from TRBV5-1 and TRBJ2-7; the central 8 bases match TRBD1. The sample consisted of normal tissue next to the tumor. DNA sequence: TGCGCCAGCAGCACGACAGGGGAGCAATACGAGCAGTACTTC. Its protein product is CASSTTGEQYEQYF. The reference TRBV5-1 and TRBJ2-7 proteins fill in what lies around the CDR3, so the full variable domain reads KAGVTQTPRYLIKTRGQQVTLSCSPISGHRSVSWYQQTPGQGLQFLFEYFSETQRNKGNFPGRFSGRQFSNSRSEMNVSTLELGDSALYLCASSTTGEQYEQYFGPGTRLTVT.